The T cell receptor beta chain under discussion was sequenced for a study of T cells after yellow fever vaccination. Regarding the study as a whole: Weaker overall was a secondary response that nonetheless peaked faster, on day 5 versus 15.

This clonotype was detected only a few times. Its target is not known. The CDR3 contains 16 residues. Trimming removed 0 bases from V and 6 bases from J, with 12 bases in between. CDR1 and CDR2 from the germline V gene are SGHVS and FNYEAQ. Conversion of TCR transcripts into cDNA relied on 5'RACE template switching, which added a universal primer site and UMIs. In TCRdb, the 5' RACE reads were re-called with MiXCR into one record per CDR3 protein. The table has around 360,000 distinct CDR3 sequences, under 14% seen once. The TCR was taken from a man aged 18 to 30 who received the YFV17D yellow fever vaccine. The rearrangement uses TRBV7-6 and TRBJ1-6; D is undetermined. The sample in question was PBMCs, obtained on the day of the first yellow fever vaccination. The CDR3 region is CASSLAAGTINSPLHF. The CDR3 bases are TGTGCCAGCAGCTTAGCCGCAGGAACCATTAATTCACCCCTCCACTTT.